Listed here is a single T cell receptor (beta chain). Its specific antigen is unknown. The CDR3 end lies 3 residues beyond the end of the read and is filled in from the germline J gene. Every participant had a single incident cervical HPV16 infection, and prevalent HPV16 infections were excluded. Cervical HPV DNA was detected by MY09/MY11 PCR and genotyped by dot-blot hybridization. Roughly 16 mL of heparinized blood were centrifuged, and the buffy coat was split into aliquots, frozen at -30 degrees C, and then kept at -80 degrees C. QIAGEN kits were used to extract genomic DNA from buffy coat specimens. Sequences SGHRS (CDR1) and YFSETQ (CDR2) are obtained from the germline V gene. V sheds 4 bases and J sheds 2 bases, leaving 12 bases between their ends. The cysteine opens and the phenylalanine closes a CDR3 of 15 amino acids. The DNA covers only part of the CDR3, 36 bases in frame from base 1. The sample comes from a study of T cells in women clearing cervical HPV infection (dated by TCRdb to 2017 to 2018). In the study overall: Cases were roughly 24 women with histologically confirmed HPV16-related CIN3 or worse, including a couple of invasive cancers. Controls were 25 or so women whose single incident HPV16 infection cleared within 12 months without precancer or cancer developing. Blood from cases was collected at the visit at which the lesion was first identified, whereas blood from controls was collected once infection was no longer detected. For cases, the median interval between lesion detection and blood sampling was roughly 140 days, with an interquartile range of roughly 90 to 230 days. Since only a few of the women had HLA typing available, the possibility that HLA type was acting as a confounder could not be ruled out. The exploratory proof-of-principle case-control study was nested within the Guanacaste HPV Natural History Study in Costa Rica and compared TCR repertoires across cervical HPV16 outcomes. Cases and controls were matched on year of sample collection and on age within five years. Cases had a median age of about 34 years compared with 37 to 40 for controls, and baseline characteristics showed no significant differences between the groups. The parent cohort enrolled roughly 9,300 women aged 18 or older in Guanacaste, Costa Rica, in about 1993 to 1994 and followed the women for roughly seven years. Five blinded duplicates per group were added as quality controls, so that about 60 samples were obtained: 50 or so participants and around 10 replicates.

The full study reports these points: Random forest classifiers that combined richness and V gene abundances separated cases from controls with an estimated AUC of less than 0.85. T-cell numbers per sample were unknown, so richness differences could reflect varying T-cell content rather than repertoire biology. Significantly higher TCR repertoire richness was observed in CIN3+ cases than in controls across sequencing depths, whereas no difference in evenness was found. Because of the cross-sectional design, the study could not determine whether the associations came before infection or resulted from infection, and neither effector/memory subsets nor HPV-specific T cells were isolated. TRBV6-7 relative abundance was lower in cases than in controls (approximately 0.11% versus 0.16%; Bonferroni P = 0.0008).

The immunoSEQ assay used multiplex PCR to amplify TCR beta CDR3 regions from an average of about 1,200 ng of genomic DNA per sample. To correct primer bias, the assay used a complete synthetic TCR repertoire to set an amplification baseline. Amplicons were sequenced on the Illumina platform. The study's processing was this. Error correction of the sequences involved clustering with frequency ratios plus a modified nearest-neighbor algorithm, after which the sequences were analyzed in the immunoSEQ Analyzer using IMGT gene definitions. At each rarefaction depth, TCR richness and evenness were averaged across 20 rarefaction repeats, and samples with fewer sequences than that depth were excluded. Wilcoxon rank sum tests with FDR correction were used to compare V, D and J gene relative abundances between the groups. For the blinded duplicates, the intraclass correlation was about 96% for TCR richness and averaged about 81% across roughly 65 gene segments. Sourced from immuneACCESS, this table was stored by TCRdb with only in-frame sequences that have V and J called. A share of the clones is absent; for the studies checked, an unresolved V gene accounts for under half, and the remainder has no known explanation. The DNA gave D and trimming, while V, J and clone size come from that table. The sample table records 20,000 or so clones. The ten largest clonotypes hold approximately 6% of the sample.

The sequence was obtained from a woman between 18 and 69 years old with a cervical HPV16 infection that either progressed to CIN3+ or cleared (not recorded which). The chain uses TRBV5-1 and TRBJ1-4; confidence is insufficient to name the D gene. The sequenced material came from blood buffy coat. CDR3 DNA (partial): TGCGCCAGCAGCCCTGGCGGGTCCACTAATGAAAAA. Translated, it reads CASSPGGSTNEK. The whole CDR3 reads CASSPGGSTNEKLFF.